Described below is a single T cell receptor beta chain sequence and its context. The repertoire was sequenced with immunoSEQ multiplex PCR; TCRdb's copy has only in-frame clones and lacks some. The table has some 95,000 clones, around 90% seen once. V shed 3 bases and J shed 3 bases, with 5 bases lying between them. Germline CDR1 is SGHTA and CDR2 is FQGTGA. This CDR3 is 13 amino acids long. The data are from a study of identifying expanded T cells in peripheral blood. The TCR comes from a person aged 18 to 69 in good health. The rearrangement links TRBV7-3 to TRBJ2-2; D unclear. Sequencing was done on a sample of blood. The CDR3 reads CASSFADTGELFF. CDR3 nucleotide sequence: TGTGCCAGCAGCTTCGCGGACACCGGGGAGCTGTTTTTT.